These 14 T cell receptor beta chains share one sample of origin, sequenced in a study of cytomegalovirus exposure and HLA in healthy donors. The PCR used 60 Vbeta and 13 Jbeta primers. Using immunoSEQ multiplex PCR, the repertoire was profiled, and TCRdb retains in-frame clones only, with some absent. The data show under 250,000 clones, with almost 85% seen just once and 2% to 2.5% held by the top ten. The specimen sequenced was PBMCs. These receptors were obtained from a woman aged 45-60 years in good health and CMV-seronegative.

The chain couples TRBV30 to TRBJ2-7, with TRBD2 matching 7 bases. V trimming: 2 bases; J trimming: 2 bases; junction bases outside the gene matches: 9. This CDR3 has 15 amino acids. Germline values: CDR1 GTSNPN, CDR2 SVGIG (reference sequence). This chain's CDR3 is CAWSRRLAAPYEQYF. The CDR3 DNA sequence: TGTGCCTGGAGTCGTCGACTAGCCGCTCCCTACGAGCAGTACTTC.

The J gene is TRBJ2-7, the V gene TRBV18; 7 nucleotides match TRBD1. CDR1 KGHSH and CDR2 LQKENI come from the germline V gene. V lost 3 bases and J lost 6; bases outside the gene matches: 11. The CDR3 runs to 15 residues. The CDR3 DNA reads TGTGCCAGCTCACCGCTGCAGGGGGAGAAACGCGAGCAGTACTTC. Protein sequence: CASSPLQGEKREQYF.

Turning to this clone: Other DNA sequences from this sample encode an identical CDR3 as well. The chain links TRBV19 to TRBJ2-7; 12 bases line up with TRBD1. CDR3 length: 14 amino acids. After removal of 6 bases from V and 4 bases from J, the junction contained 4 bases not matched to a gene. The V gene's germline CDR1 is LNHDA and CDR2 SQIVND (reference sequence). The CDR3: CASSSGQGAYEQYF. CDR3 nucleotides: TGTGCCAGTAGCTCGGGACAGGGGGCATACGAGCAGTACTTC.

J is TRBJ1-2 and V is TRBV9; the match to TRBD1 covers 8 bases. CDR3 length: 13 amino acids. Unmatched junction bases numbered 3, after V lost 4 bases and J lost 4 bases. Germline CDR1 and CDR2: SGDLS and YYNGEE. CDR3 nucleotide sequence: TGTGCCAGCAGCAACAGGGGGGCCTATGGCTACACCTTC. As protein: CASSNRGAYGYTF.

This chain connects TRBV28 to TRBJ1-5; the D is unclear. Germline V gene lookup returns CDR1 MDHEN and CDR2 SYDVKM. CDR3 size: 13 residues. This chain's CDR3 is CGAGYYSNQPQHF. The DNA for the CDR3 is TGTGGGGCCGGATATTATAGCAATCAGCCCCAGCATTTT. The variable domain in full, with the rest retrieved from reference TRBV28 and TRBJ1-5, is DVKVTQSSRYLVKRTGEKVFLECVQDMDHENMFWYRQDPGLGLRLIYFSYDVKMKEKGDIPEGYSVSREKKERFSLILESASTNQTSMYLCGAGYYSNQPQHFGDGTRLSIL.

This clone has only one observation. V is TRBV7-7 and J is TRBJ2-2; 9 nucleotides align to TRBD1. The CDR3 runs 16 residues. The germline V gene has CDR1 SSHAT and CDR2 FNYEAQ (reference sequence). After removal of 3 bases from V and 8 bases from J, the junction contained 10 bases not matched to a gene. The CDR3 reads CASSLSGTGSMGELFF. CDR3 in DNA: TGTGCCAGCAGCTTGTCCGGGACAGGGAGTATGGGGGAGCTGTTTTTT.

The V and J genes are TRBV7-9 and TRBJ1-1; D uncertain. This CDR3 has 14 amino acids. V lost 1 base and J 5 bases, leaving 11 bases between the germline ends. Germline V gene sequence: CDR1 SEHNR, CDR2 FQNEAQ (reference sequence). The DNA of the CDR3 is TGTGCCAGCAGCTTAGGACGGAGTCGGACTGAAGCTTTCTTT. It translates to CASSLGRSRTEAFF. Using reference TRBV7-9 and TRBJ1-1 for the parts outside the CDR3, the full variable domain is DTGVSQNPRHKITKRGQNVTFRCDPISEHNRLYWYRQTLGQGPEFLTYFQNEAQLEKSRLLSDRFSAERPKGSFSTLEIQRTEQGDSAMYLCASSLGRSRTEAFFGQGTRLTVV.

This chain joins TRBV5-1 and TRBJ2-5; 13 bases fit TRBD2. V was pared by 4 bases and J by 5 bases, with 5 bases of the junction left unmatched. The CDR3 contains 15 residues. Looked up from germline, CDR1 is SGHRS and CDR2 is YFSETQ. This CDR3 reads CASSSGLAGVETQYF. DNA for the CDR3: TGCGCCAGCAGCAGCGGACTAGCGGGAGTGGAGACCCAGTACTTC.

This sequence joins TRBV30 and TRBJ1-5, with a weak D call TRBD1 (5 bases). The V gene lost 2 bases and the J gene lost 5 bases, with 16 bases spanning the gap. Germline assignment: CDR1 GTSNPN and CDR2 SVGIG (reference sequence). The CDR3 is 15 residues long. For the CDR3, the DNA is TGTGCCTGGAGTCTCAGGGAACTCATAGATCAGCCCCAGCATTTT. Encoded protein: CAWSLRELIDQPQHF.

This chain links TRBV27 with TRBJ2-1; 12 nucleotides agree with TRBD2. CDR1 and CDR2 (germline): MNHEY, SMNVEV (reference sequence). This CDR3 region has 19 residues. V trimming: 6 bases; J trimming: 0 bases; junction bases outside the gene matches: 12. CDR3 residues: CASRGGLAGTELSYNEQFF. The CDR3 nucleotides read TGTGCCAGCAGGGGTGGACTAGCGGGAACCGAGCTCTCCTACAATGAGCAGTTCTTC.

This chain connects TRBV18 to TRBJ1-1; D remains unclear. The CDR3 extends over 16 amino acids. CDR1 and CDR2 from the germline V gene are KGHSH and LQKENI. With 3 bases removed from V and 3 bases from J, the gap between germline ends came to 17 bases. This chain's CDR3 is CASSPNTGPKYTEAFF. The CDR3 DNA sequence: TGTGCCAGCTCACCGAACACTGGGCCAAAGTACACTGAAGCTTTCTTT.

This clone has just a few counts. This chain uses TRBV5-1 with TRBJ2-5, with D possibly matching TRBD2 (6 bases). Trimming took 4 bases from V and 5 from J, leaving 21 bases between them. Germline assignment: CDR1 SGHRS and CDR2 YFSETQ. The CDR3 length is 16 residues. The chain's CDR3 is CASSQRGETRRETQYF. In DNA, the CDR3 is TGCGCCAGCAGCCAAAGAGGGGAGACTAGGCGCGAGACCCAGTACTTC.

The rearrangement uses TRBV10-1 and TRBJ2-1; 10 bases line up with TRBD2. The J segment lost 9 bases and the V segment lost 3 bases, leaving 11 bases of the junction unmatched. The CDR3 has 16 amino acids. The germline CDR1 and CDR2 sequences are WNHNN and SYGVQD (reference sequence). CDR3 in amino acids: CASSDQGGSGRGEQFF. The DNA of the CDR3 is TGCGCCAGCAGTGATCAGGGGGGGAGCGGGAGGGGTGAGCAGTTCTTC.

Only a few counts were recorded for this clone. This sequence joins TRBV5-1 and TRBJ1-1; 7 positions match TRBD1. Germline lookup yields CDR1 SGHRS and CDR2 YFSETQ. V lost 0 bases and J lost 13; bases outside the gene matches: 9. CDR3 length: 13 residues. DNA for the CDR3: TGCGCCAGCAGCTTGGTGGCAGGGGGAGAGTGTTTCTTT. Protein: CASSLVAGGECFF.